Each of the 24 T cell receptor beta chains below was sequenced from the same sample in a study of cytomegalovirus exposure and HLA in healthy donors. Produced via immunoSEQ multiplex PCR; TCRdb's table is partial and in-frame only. The sample shows more than 140,000 clones, roughly nine tenths of them seen only once. Input material: PBMCs. The receptor source for this set is a woman under 30 in good health and CMV-seropositive.

This clone has ten or more counts. This chain links TRBV5-1 with TRBJ2-3, with D possibly being TRBD2 (6 bases). CDR1 and CDR2 (germline): SGHRS, YFSETQ. V lost 1 base, J lost 2 bases, and 11 bases lay in between. This CDR3 is built from 15 residues. The CDR3 region is CASSLLAPTTDTQYF. The DNA of the CDR3 is TGCGCCAGCAGCTTGCTAGCGCCTACCACAGATACGCAGTATTTT.

CDR3 sequence: CASTKAGITYEQYF. The CDR3 nucleotides read TGTGCCAGCACTAAGGCAGGGATTACATACGAGCAGTACTTC. The rearrangement uses TRBV11-3 and TRBJ2-7; D might be TRBD1 (5 bases). V lost 7 bases and J lost 4, with 17 bases in between. The length of the CDR3 is 14 residues. Germline V gene data show CDR1 as SGHNT and CDR2 as YENEEA.

The J gene is TRBJ2-5, the V gene TRBV9; 12 nucleotides align to TRBD2. This CDR3 has 15 amino acids. Trimming took 0 bases from V and 4 from J; bases not matched to a gene: 1. CDR1 and CDR2 (germline): SGDLS, YYNGEE. CDR3 nucleotides: TGTGCCAGCAGCGTAGCTAGCGGGAGGGGAGAGACCCAGTACTTC. This encodes CASSVASGRGETQYF.

Comment on this clone: The junction differs from germline at one of its ends, possibly a read error. V usage is TRBV7-8 and J usage is TRBJ2-5; 11 bases agree with TRBD2. The germline CDR1 and CDR2 sequences are SGHVS and FQNEAQ. The CDR3 is made up of 13 amino acids. The CDR3 region is CASSLAGGETQYF. Written as DNA, the CDR3 is TGTGCCAGCAGTTTAGCGGGAGGGGAGACCCAGTACTTC.

Here the CDR3 DNA reads TGTGCCTGGAGTGTAGTCGGCGGTAGCGGGAAGTTGGGGGCCAAAAACATTCAGTACTTC. This encodes CAWSVVGGSGKLGAKNIQYF. This chain links TRBV30 with TRBJ2-4; 8 nucleotides line up with TRBD2. The CDR3 covers 20 residues. The trim removed 0 bases at V and 1 base at J, leaving 17 bases unmatched. Germline V gene lookup returns CDR1 GTSNPN and CDR2 SVGIG (reference sequence).

About this clone: Other DNA sequences in the sample encode the same CDR3. J is TRBJ1-1 and V is TRBV5-1; D is perhaps TRBD1 (6 bases). This CDR3 spans 14 amino acids. With 0 bases removed from V and 2 bases from J, the gap between germline ends came to 8 bases. Germline V CDR1 and CDR2: SGHRS, YFSETQ. CDR3 DNA: TGCGCCAGCAGCTTGGCGGGGGGCAACACTGAAGCTTTCTTT. Translated, it gives CASSLAGGNTEAFF.

This chain connects TRBV11-1 to TRBJ2-1; 11 bases are a match to TRBD1. J gave up 7 bases and V 5 bases, and 7 bases lay outside the gene matches. Germline CDR1 and CDR2: SGHAT and FQDESV (reference sequence). The CDR3 totals 15 residues. CDR3 in amino acids: CASSQDRGRQNEQFF. The CDR3 DNA follows: TGTGCCAGCAGCCAGGACAGGGGGCGTCAAAATGAGCAGTTCTTC.

This sequence joins TRBV5-1 and TRBJ2-5, with a possible D match to TRBD2 (6 bases). This CDR3 comprises 15 residues. V was trimmed by 3 bases and J by 0 bases, leaving 12 bases between them. Germline V gene data show CDR1 as SGHRS and CDR2 as YFSETQ. As DNA, the CDR3 is TGCGCCAGCAGCTCGACCCTAGCGTACCAAGAGACCCAGTACTTC. As protein: CASSSTLAYQETQYF.

This clone was detected only once. The J gene is TRBJ2-7, the V gene TRBV29-1; TRBD2 aligns across 7 bases. Trimming took 5 bases from V and 1 from J; bases not matched to a gene: 8. The CDR3 runs 14 residues. The germline V gene has CDR1 SQVTM and CDR2 ANQGSEA. CDR3 in amino acids: CSVILARRSYEQYF. The DNA of the CDR3 is TGCAGCGTTATACTAGCGAGAAGATCCTACGAGCAGTACTTC.

The CDR3, as DNA: TGTGCCAGCAACCAGGGGGCGACCAATCAGCCCCAGCATTTT. Translation: CASNQGATNQPQHF. The chain joins TRBV6-5 to TRBJ1-5; 8 bases line up with TRBD1. Trimming took 7 bases from V and 3 from J; bases not matched to a gene: 5. In germline, CDR1 is MNHEY, CDR2 SVGAGI. The CDR3 runs 14 residues.

The gene calls are TRBV27 and TRBJ2-1; D is possibly TRBD1 (6 bases). The length of the CDR3 is 16 residues. V was clipped by 2 bases and J by 3 bases, with 14 bases between them. CDR1 and CDR2 from the germline V gene are MNHEY and SMNVEV (reference sequence). CDR3 sequence reads: CASSLGDKTGYNEQFF. CDR3 DNA: TGTGCCAGCAGTTTAGGGGACAAGACAGGCTACAATGAGCAGTTCTTC.

The V gene is TRBV4-1, the J gene TRBJ1-5; a weak D match, TRBD1 (6 bases). CDR1 and CDR2 from the germline V gene are MGHRA and YSYEKL. CDR3 size: 18 residues. V lost 1 base and J 6 bases, leaving 22 bases between the germline ends. The CDR3 nucleotides read TGCGCCAGCAGCCAAGCGGATGGGGGCTATGCCCTCATTCAGCCCCAGCATTTT. This encodes CASSQADGGYALIQPQHF.

Here the CDR3 DNA reads TGTGCCAGCAGCAAAACAGGGGGCTCCTACGAGCAGTACTTC. It translates to CASSKTGGSYEQYF. The chain uses TRBV6-5 and TRBJ2-7; 8 nucleotides line up with TRBD1. CDR1 and CDR2 (germline): MNHEY, SVGAGI. Trimming removed 6 bases from V and 0 bases from J; junction bases left unmatched: 4. The CDR3 is 14 amino acids.

This clone is a singleton in its sample. The chain carries TRBV4-1 and TRBJ1-4, with D tentatively TRBD1 (5 bases). Germline lookup yields CDR1 MGHRA and CDR2 YSYEKL. Deletions cut 4 bases from V and 7 bases from J, with 25 bases between. This CDR3 is built from 18 residues. CDR3 sequence reads: CASSLLGGEATNSEKLFF. For the CDR3, the DNA is TGCGCCAGCAGCCTGTTGGGGGGGGAAGCAACTAATAGTGAAAAACTGTTTTTT.

V is TRBV5-6 and J is TRBJ2-7; perhaps TRBD1 as D (5 bases). Germline CDR1 and CDR2: SGHDT and YYEEEE. This CDR3 has 14 residues. Trimming removed 0 bases from V and 6 bases from J, with 13 bases in between. The DNA of the CDR3 is TGTGCCAGCAGCTTGGGGAACTTTCAGGGCGAGCAGTACTTC. Its protein is CASSLGNFQGEQYF. The full variable domain, its missing parts supplied by reference TRBV5-6 and TRBJ2-7, is DAGVTQSPTHLIKTRGQQVTLRCSPKSGHDTVSWYQQALGQGPQFIFQYYEEEERQRGNFPDRFSGHQFPNYSSELNVNALLLGDSALYLCASSLGNFQGEQYFGPGTRLTVT.

The chain combines TRBV6-5 with TRBJ1-1, with 11 positions matching TRBD1. After removal of 7 bases from V and 14 bases from J, the junction contained 9 bases not matched to a gene. Germline V gene lookup returns CDR1 MNHEY and CDR2 SVGAGI. The CDR3 is 12 amino acids. The DNA of the CDR3 is TGTGCCAGCACCGAGGACAGGGGGCGTCGCTTCTTT. This sequence encodes CASTEDRGRRFF.

The V gene is TRBV11-3, the J gene TRBJ2-7, with a possible D match to TRBD1 (6 bases). Germline V gives CDR1 SGHNT, CDR2 YENEEA. CDR3 length equals 16 residues. V lost 4 bases to trimming and J lost 6 bases, with 22 bases between them. The CDR3 is CASSWTWTLVGGEQYF. The DNA for the CDR3 is TGTGCCAGCAGCTGGACTTGGACGCTTGTAGGGGGCGAGCAGTACTTC. Supplemented by reference TRBV11-3 and TRBJ2-7, the full variable domain reads EAGVVQSPRYKIIEKKQPVAFWCNPISGHNTLYWYLQNLGQGPELLIRYENEEAVDDSQLPKDRFSAERLKGVDSTLKIQPAELGDSAVYLCASSWTWTLVGGEQYFGPGTRLTVT.

This chain joins TRBV4-2 and TRBJ2-2, with TRBD2 matching over 9 bases. Germline trimming cut 0 bases from V and 0 bases from J; bases unmatched to any gene: 5. This CDR3 has 18 amino acids. Germline V gives CDR1 LGHNA, CDR2 YNFKEQ. The CDR3 sequence: CASSQESSGRPNTGELFF. In DNA, the CDR3 is TGTGCCAGCAGCCAAGAAAGTAGCGGGAGACCGAACACCGGGGAGCTGTTTTTT.

This chain connects TRBV5-1 to TRBJ1-1; D might be TRBD1 (6 bases). The CDR3 contains 15 residues. Trimming took 0 bases from V and 3 from J, leaving 12 bases between them. In germline, CDR1 is SGHRS, CDR2 YFSETQ. The chain's CDR3 is CASSLGISGDTEAFF. As DNA, the CDR3 is TGCGCCAGCAGCTTGGGAATCTCAGGGGACACTGAAGCTTTCTTT.

The chain uses TRBV27 and TRBJ2-5; TRBD2 matches 7 bases. J gave up 3 bases and V 4 bases, and 8 bases lay outside the gene matches. Germline CDR1 and CDR2: MNHEY and SMNVEV (reference sequence). This CDR3 comprises 15 residues. The CDR3 loop is CASSSLSGTKETQYF. CDR3 bases: TGTGCCAGCAGTTCTTTAAGCGGGACCAAAGAGACCCAGTACTTC.

The chain couples TRBV5-1 to TRBJ2-5, with 10 bases that match TRBD2. The CDR3 covers 17 residues. Germline CDR1 is SGHRS and CDR2 is YFSETQ. V shed 2 bases, J shed 2 bases, and the junction held 9 bases outside the gene matches. The CDR3: CASSFRTSGGGQETQYF. DNA for the CDR3: TGCGCCAGCAGCTTCCGGACTAGCGGAGGGGGACAAGAGACCCAGTACTTC.

The chain employs TRBV28 and TRBJ2-7, with TRBD1 matching over 10 bases. CDR1 and CDR2 (germline): MDHEN, SYDVKM. J lost 4 bases, V lost 4 bases, and 4 bases had no gene match. The CDR3 is made up of 14 amino acids. This CDR3 is CASSSGQGEYEQYF. CDR3 sequence (DNA): TGTGCCAGCAGTTCAGGACAGGGGGAGTACGAGCAGTACTTC.

Comments on this clone: Other DNA sequences within the sample encode an identical CDR3. The chain combines TRBV28 with TRBJ2-3; 7 bases align to TRBD2. Trimming cost V 2 bases and J 3 bases; bases outside gene matches: 2. Germline V lookup: CDR1 MDHEN, CDR2 SYDVKM. CDR3 size: 14 residues. CDR3 protein: CASSLAGVTDTQYF. For the CDR3, the DNA is TGTGCCAGCAGTTTAGCGGGAGTGACAGATACGCAGTATTTT.

V is TRBV2 and J is TRBJ1-3; TRBD1 might be the D (6 bases). V lost 6 bases to trimming and J lost 0 bases, with 12 bases between them. Germline V gene lookup returns CDR1 SNHLY and CDR2 FYNNEI. This CDR3 spans 15 amino acids. The CDR3 sequence: CASRVDRNSGNTIYF. As DNA, the CDR3 is TGTGCCAGCAGGGTTGACAGGAACTCTGGAAACACCATATATTTT. Using reference TRBV2 and TRBJ1-3 for the parts outside the CDR3, the full variable domain is EPEVTQTPSHQVTQMGQEVILRCVPISNHLYFYWYRQILGQKVEFLVSFYNNEISEKSEIFDDQFSVERPDGSNFTLKIRSTKLEDSAMYFCASRVDRNSGNTIYFGEGSWLTVV.